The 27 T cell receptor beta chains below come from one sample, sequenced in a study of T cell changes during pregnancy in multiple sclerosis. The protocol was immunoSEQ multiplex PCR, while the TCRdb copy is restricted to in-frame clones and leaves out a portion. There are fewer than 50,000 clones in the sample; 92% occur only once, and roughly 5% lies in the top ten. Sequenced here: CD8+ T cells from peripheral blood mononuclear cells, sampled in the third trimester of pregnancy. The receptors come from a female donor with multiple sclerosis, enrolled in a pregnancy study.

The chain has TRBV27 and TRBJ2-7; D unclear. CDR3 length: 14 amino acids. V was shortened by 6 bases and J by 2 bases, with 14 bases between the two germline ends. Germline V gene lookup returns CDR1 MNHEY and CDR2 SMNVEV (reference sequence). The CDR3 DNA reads TGTGCCAGCAGAACGGCGGAGTCGGCCTACGAGCAGTACTTC. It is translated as CASRTAESAYEQYF.

The CDR3 DNA is TGTGCCAGCATGCAGGGTCGGACTGAAGCTTTCTTT. Protein: CASMQGRTEAFF. The genes are TRBV2 and TRBJ1-1; D is possibly TRBD1 (5 bases). The CDR3 is 12 amino acids. V lost 7 bases to trimming and J lost 5 bases, with 11 bases between them. Per germline, CDR1 SNHLY and CDR2 FYNNEI. The full variable domain, with the rest looked up from reference TRBV2 and TRBJ1-1, is EPEVTQTPSHQVTQMGQEVILRCVPISNHLYFYWYRQILGQKVEFLVSFYNNEISEKSEIFDDQFSVERPDGSNFTLKIRSTKLEDSAMYFCASMQGRTEAFFGQGTRLTVV.

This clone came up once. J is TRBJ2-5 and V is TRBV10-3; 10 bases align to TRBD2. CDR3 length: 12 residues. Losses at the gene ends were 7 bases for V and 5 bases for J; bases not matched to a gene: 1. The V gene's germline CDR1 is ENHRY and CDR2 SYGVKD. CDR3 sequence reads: CAIKAGGETQYF. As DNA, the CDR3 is TGTGCCATCAAAGCGGGAGGGGAGACCCAGTACTTC.

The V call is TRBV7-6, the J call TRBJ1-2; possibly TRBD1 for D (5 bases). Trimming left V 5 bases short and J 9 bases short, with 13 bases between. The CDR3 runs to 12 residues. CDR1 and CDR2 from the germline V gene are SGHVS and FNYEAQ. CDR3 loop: CASSKAGDRYTF. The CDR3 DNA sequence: TGTGCCAGCAGCAAAGCGGGGGATCGCTACACCTTC.

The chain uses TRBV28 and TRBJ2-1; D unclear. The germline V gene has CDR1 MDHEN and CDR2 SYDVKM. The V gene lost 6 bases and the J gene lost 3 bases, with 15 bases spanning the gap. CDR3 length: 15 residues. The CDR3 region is CASSSLESNYNEQFF. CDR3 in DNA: TGTGCCAGCAGCTCCCTCGAGTCCAACTACAATGAGCAGTTCTTC.

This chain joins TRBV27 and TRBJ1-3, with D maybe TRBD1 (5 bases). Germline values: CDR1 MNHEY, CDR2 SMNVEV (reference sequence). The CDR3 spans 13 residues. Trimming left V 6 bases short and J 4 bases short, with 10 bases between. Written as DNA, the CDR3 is TGTGCCAGCAGCCCGGGACTGGGAAACACCATATATTTT. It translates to CASSPGLGNTIYF.

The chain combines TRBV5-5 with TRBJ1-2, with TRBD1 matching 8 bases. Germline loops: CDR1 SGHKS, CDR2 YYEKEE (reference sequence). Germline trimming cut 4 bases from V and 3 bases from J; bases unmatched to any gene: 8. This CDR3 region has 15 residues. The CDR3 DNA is TGTGCCAGCAGCCTCAGGGGGCCGGCTTACTATGGCTACACCTTC. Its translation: CASSLRGPAYYGYTF.

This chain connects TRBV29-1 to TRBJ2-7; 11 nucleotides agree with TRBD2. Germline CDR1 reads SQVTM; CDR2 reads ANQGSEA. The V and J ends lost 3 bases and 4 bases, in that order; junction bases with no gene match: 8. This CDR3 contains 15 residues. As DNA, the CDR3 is TGCAGCGTTGATGGGGGGACTAGCGGCATATACGAGCAGTACTTC. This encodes CSVDGGTSGIYEQYF.

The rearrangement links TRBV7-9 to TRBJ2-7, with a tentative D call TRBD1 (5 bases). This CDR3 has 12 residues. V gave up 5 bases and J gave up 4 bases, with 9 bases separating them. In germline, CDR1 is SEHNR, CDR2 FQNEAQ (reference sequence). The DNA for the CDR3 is TGTGCCAGCAGCGCGGACAATTACGAGCAGTACTTC. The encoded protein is CASSADNYEQYF.

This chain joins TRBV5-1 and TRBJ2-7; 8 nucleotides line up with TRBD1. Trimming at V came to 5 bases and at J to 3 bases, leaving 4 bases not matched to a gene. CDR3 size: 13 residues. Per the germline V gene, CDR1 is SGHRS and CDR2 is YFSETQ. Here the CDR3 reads CASRWTGNYEQYF. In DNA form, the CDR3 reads TGCGCCAGCAGATGGACAGGGAACTACGAGCAGTACTTC.

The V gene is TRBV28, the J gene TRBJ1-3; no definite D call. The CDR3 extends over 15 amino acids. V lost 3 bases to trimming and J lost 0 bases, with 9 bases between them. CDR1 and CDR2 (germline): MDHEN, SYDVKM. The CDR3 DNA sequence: TGTGCCAGCAGTTTTGAGTCGAGCTCTGGAAACACCATATATTTT. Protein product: CASSFESSSGNTIYF.

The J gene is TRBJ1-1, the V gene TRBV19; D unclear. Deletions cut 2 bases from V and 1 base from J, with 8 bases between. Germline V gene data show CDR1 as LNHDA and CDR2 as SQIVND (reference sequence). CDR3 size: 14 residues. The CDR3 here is CASSISGGNTEAFF. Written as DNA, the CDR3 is TGTGCCAGTAGTATAAGCGGCGGGAACACTGAAGCTTTCTTT.

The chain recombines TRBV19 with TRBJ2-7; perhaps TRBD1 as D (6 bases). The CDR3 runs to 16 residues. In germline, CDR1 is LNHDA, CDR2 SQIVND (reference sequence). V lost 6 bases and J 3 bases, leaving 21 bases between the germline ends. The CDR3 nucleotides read TGTGCCAGTAGCCTAGGATGGGGGCAAAAAATCTACGAGCAGTACTTC. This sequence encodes CASSLGWGQKIYEQYF.

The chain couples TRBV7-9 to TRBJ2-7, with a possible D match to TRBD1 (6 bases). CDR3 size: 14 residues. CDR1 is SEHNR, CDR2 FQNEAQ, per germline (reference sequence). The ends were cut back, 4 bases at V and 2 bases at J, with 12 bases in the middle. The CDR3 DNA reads TGTGCCAGCAGCTCCCGGGACAACGCCTACGAGCAGTACTTC. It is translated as CASSSRDNAYEQYF.

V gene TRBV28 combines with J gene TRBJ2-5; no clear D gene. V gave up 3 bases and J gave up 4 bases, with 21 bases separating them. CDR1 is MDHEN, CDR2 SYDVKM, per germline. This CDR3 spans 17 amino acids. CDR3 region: CASSFRGLQVHAETQYF. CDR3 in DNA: TGTGCCAGCAGTTTTCGTGGCCTGCAAGTACACGCAGAGACCCAGTACTTC.

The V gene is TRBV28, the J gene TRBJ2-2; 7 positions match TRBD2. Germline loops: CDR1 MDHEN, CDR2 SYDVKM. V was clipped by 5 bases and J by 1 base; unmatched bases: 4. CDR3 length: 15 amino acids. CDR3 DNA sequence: TGTGCCAGCAGTATAACTAGCGAGAACACCGGGGAGCTGTTTTTT. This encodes CASSITSENTGELFF.

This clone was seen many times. The CDR3 spells CASSQDWGQGADTQYF. The CDR3 DNA reads as TGCGCCAGCAGCCAAGATTGGGGACAGGGGGCAGATACGCAGTATTTT. This sequence joins TRBV4-3 and TRBJ2-3; 11 positions match TRBD1. The length of the CDR3 is 16 residues. After removal of 0 bases from V and 4 bases from J, the junction contained 3 bases not matched to a gene. Germline CDR1 is LGHNA and CDR2 is YSLEER.

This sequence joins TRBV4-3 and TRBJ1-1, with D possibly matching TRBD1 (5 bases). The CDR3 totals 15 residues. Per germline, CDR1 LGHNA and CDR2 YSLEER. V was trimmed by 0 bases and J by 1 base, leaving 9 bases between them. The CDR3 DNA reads TGCGCCAGCAGCCAAGATGCCAGGGCGAACACTGAAGCTTTCTTT. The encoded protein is CASSQDARANTEAFF.

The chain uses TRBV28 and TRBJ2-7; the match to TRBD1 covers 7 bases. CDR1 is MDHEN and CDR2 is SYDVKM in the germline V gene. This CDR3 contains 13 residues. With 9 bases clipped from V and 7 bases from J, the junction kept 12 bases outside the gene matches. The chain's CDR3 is CASRTGFVREQYF. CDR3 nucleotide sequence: TGTGCCAGTAGGACAGGTTTTGTTCGGGAGCAGTACTTC.

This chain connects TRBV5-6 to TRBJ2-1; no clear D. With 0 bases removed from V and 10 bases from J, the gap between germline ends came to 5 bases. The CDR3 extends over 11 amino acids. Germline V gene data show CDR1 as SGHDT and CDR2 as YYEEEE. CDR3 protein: CASSLAVEQFF. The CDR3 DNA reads TGTGCCAGCAGCTTGGCGGTAGAGCAGTTCTTC.

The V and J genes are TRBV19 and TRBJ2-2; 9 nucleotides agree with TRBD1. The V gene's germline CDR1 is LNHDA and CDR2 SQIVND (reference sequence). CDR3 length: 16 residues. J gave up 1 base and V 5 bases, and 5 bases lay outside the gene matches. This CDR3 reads CASSPGDRENTGELFF. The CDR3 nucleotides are TGTGCCAGTAGTCCGGGGGACAGGGAGAACACCGGGGAGCTGTTTTTT.

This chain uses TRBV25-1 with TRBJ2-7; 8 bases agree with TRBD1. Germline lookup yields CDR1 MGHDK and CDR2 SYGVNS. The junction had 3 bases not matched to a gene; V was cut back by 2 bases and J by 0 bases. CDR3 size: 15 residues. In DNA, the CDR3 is TGTGCCAGCAGTGAACAGGGGGCCATCTCCTACGAGCAGTACTTC. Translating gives CASSEQGAISYEQYF.

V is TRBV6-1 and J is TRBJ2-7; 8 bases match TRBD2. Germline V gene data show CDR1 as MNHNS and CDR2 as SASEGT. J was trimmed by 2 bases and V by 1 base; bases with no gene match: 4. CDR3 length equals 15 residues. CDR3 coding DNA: TGTGCCAGCAGTGAAGGGAGCGGGAGCGCCTACGAGCAGTACTTC. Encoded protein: CASSEGSGSAYEQYF.

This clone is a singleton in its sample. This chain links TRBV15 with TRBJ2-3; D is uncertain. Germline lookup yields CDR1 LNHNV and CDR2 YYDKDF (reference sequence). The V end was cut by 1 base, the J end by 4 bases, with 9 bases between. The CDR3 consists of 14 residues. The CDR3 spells CATSRVAGADTQYF. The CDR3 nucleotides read TGTGCCACCAGCAGAGTCGCAGGCGCAGATACGCAGTATTTT.

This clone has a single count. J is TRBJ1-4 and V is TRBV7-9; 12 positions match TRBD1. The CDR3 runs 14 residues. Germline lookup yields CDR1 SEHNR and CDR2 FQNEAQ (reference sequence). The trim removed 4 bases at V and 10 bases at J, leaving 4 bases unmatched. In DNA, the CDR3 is TGTGCCAGCAGCTCGGGACAGGGGGCCGGAAAACTGTTTTTT. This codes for CASSSGQGAGKLFF. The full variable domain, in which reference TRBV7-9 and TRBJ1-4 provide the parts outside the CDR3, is DTGVSQNPRHKITKRGQNVTFRCDPISEHNRLYWYRQTLGQGPEFLTYFQNEAQLEKSRLLSDRFSAERPKGSFSTLEIQRTEQGDSAMYLCASSSGQGAGKLFFGSGTQLSVL.

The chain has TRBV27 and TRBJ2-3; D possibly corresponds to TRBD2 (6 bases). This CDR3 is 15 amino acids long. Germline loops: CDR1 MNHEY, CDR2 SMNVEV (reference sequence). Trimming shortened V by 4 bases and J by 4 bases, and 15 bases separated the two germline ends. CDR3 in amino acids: CASSSWAGFPDTQYF. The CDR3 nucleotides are TGTGCCAGCAGTTCTTGGGCGGGATTTCCAGATACGCAGTATTTT.

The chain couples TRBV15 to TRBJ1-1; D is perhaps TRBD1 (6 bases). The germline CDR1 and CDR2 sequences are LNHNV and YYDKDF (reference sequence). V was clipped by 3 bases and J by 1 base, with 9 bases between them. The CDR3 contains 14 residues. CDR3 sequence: CATSSRRGNTEAFF. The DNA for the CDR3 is TGTGCCACCAGCAGTCGCAGGGGGAACACTGAAGCTTTCTTT.